One and the same sample provided the 10 T cell receptor beta chains below, sequenced in a study of blood T cells in healthy people across ages. PCR was performed a second time for about 6 to 11 cycles using a sample-barcoded 5' primer and a J-beta primer mix. TCRdb called the 5' RACE reads again in MiXCR, with one record for every CDR3 protein. The data hold some 1.5 million distinct CDR3 sequences, with roughly 30% observed a single time. Sequenced material: blood. The receptors were sampled from a woman aged 30 to 39 in good health.

At least ten counts were recorded for this clonotype. An end of the junction differs from the germline gene, which may be a read error. This chain uses TRBV18 with TRBJ2-5; the D gene is possibly TRBD1 (6 bases). CDR1 is KGHSH, CDR2 LQKENI, per germline. This CDR3 is built from 13 residues. The CDR3 region is CASSQGFGETQYF. In nucleotides, the CDR3 is TGTGCCAGTTCACAGGGTTTCGGAGAGACCCAGTACTTC.

The chain links TRBV7-8 to TRBJ1-1, with a possible D match to TRBD1 (6 bases). The CDR3 extends over 16 amino acids. V dropped 5 bases and J dropped 1 base, with 17 bases sitting between them. CDR1 and CDR2 from the germline V gene are SGHVS and FQNEAQ. CDR3 in amino acids: CASSRGTDRGNTEAFF. CDR3 nucleotide sequence: TGTGCCAGCAGCAGGGGGACCGATCGAGGGAACACTGAAGCTTTCTTT.

The V and J genes are TRBV28 and TRBJ1-1; no firm D call. V lost 0 bases, J lost 5 bases, and 13 bases lay in between. Germline V gene sequence: CDR1 MDHEN, CDR2 SYDVKM. This CDR3 is 15 amino acids long. This CDR3 reads CASSLWGSVGTEAFF. In DNA, the CDR3 is TGTGCCAGCAGTTTATGGGGATCTGTTGGAACTGAAGCTTTCTTT.

The sample holds a few counts of this clonotype. The J gene is TRBJ2-1, the V gene TRBV15, with 10 bases lining up with TRBD2. V lost 1 base and J lost 0; bases outside the gene matches: 6. Per the germline V gene, CDR1 is LNHNV and CDR2 is YYDKDF (reference sequence). The CDR3 covers 18 residues. CDR3 DNA sequence: TGTGCCACCAGCAGAGTTAGCGGGGGGAAGTACTCCTACAATGAGCAGTTCTTC. It is translated as CATSRVSGGKYSYNEQFF.

This clonotype was seen only a few times. The chain has TRBV19 and TRBJ2-7; D gene uncertain. V shed 10 bases and J shed 1 base, with 14 bases lying between them. CDR3 size: 13 residues. Germline values: CDR1 LNHDA, CDR2 SQIVND (reference sequence). CDR3 in amino acids: CATESQGSYEQYF. In DNA, the CDR3 is TGTGCCACCGAGAGTCAAGGATCCTACGAGCAGTACTTC.

This clonotype was observed a handful of times. This chain links TRBV10-3 with TRBJ2-7; maybe TRBD1 (6 bases). Trimming shortened V by 8 bases and J by 0 bases, and 14 bases separated the two germline ends. Germline CDR1 reads ENHRY; CDR2 reads SYGVKD. CDR3 length: 14 residues. Written as DNA, the CDR3 is TGTGCCATCCTAACCGGGACACTCTCCTACGAGCAGTACTTC. Encoded protein: CAILTGTLSYEQYF.

V usage is TRBV19 and J usage is TRBJ1-2, with D uncertain. The V end was cut by 6 bases, the J end by 0 bases, with 8 bases between. Germline V gene lookup returns CDR1 LNHDA and CDR2 SQIVND (reference sequence). The CDR3 length is 13 residues. The chain's CDR3 is CASRANTNYGYTF. The CDR3 nucleotides are TGTGCCAGTAGGGCCAATACTAACTATGGCTACACCTTC.

This clonotype was detected many times. This chain joins TRBV5-1 and TRBJ2-5; 8 positions agree with TRBD1. CDR3 size: 15 residues. V was clipped by 4 bases and J by 5 bases; unmatched bases: 10. CDR1 and CDR2 from the germline V gene are SGHRS and YFSETQ. CDR3 nucleotides: TGCGCCAGCAGCCGAGTTTCCCAGGGGGCGGAGACCCAGTACTTC. Translation: CASSRVSQGAETQYF. Variable domain in full (rest from reference TRBV5-1 and TRBJ2-5): KAGVTQTPRYLIKTRGQQVTLSCSPISGHRSVSWYQQTPGQGLQFLFEYFSETQRNKGNFPGRFSGRQFSNSRSEMNVSTLELGDSALYLCASSRVSQGAETQYFGPGTRLLVL.

Many counts were recorded for this clonotype. The chain has TRBV29-1 and TRBJ2-7; 8 nucleotides agree with TRBD1. CDR3 length equals 15 residues. CDR1 and CDR2 (germline): SQVTM, ANQGSEA. V gave up 5 bases and J gave up 2 bases; unmatched junction bases: 11. CDR3 sequence: CSVMGQAVTTYEQYF. CDR3 sequence (DNA): TGCAGCGTTATGGGACAGGCCGTAACAACCTACGAGCAGTACTTC.

This clonotype was recorded many times. This chain connects TRBV29-1 to TRBJ2-3; unclear D gene. Per the germline V gene, CDR1 is SQVTM and CDR2 is ANQGSEA. This CDR3 is built from 14 residues. V was clipped by 5 bases and J by 0 bases, with 12 bases between them. The CDR3 coding sequence is TGCAGCGTTTTAAGAGACATGAGCACAGATACGCAGTATTTT. It yields the protein CSVLRDMSTDTQYF.